One sample yielded the 21 T cell receptor beta chains listed below, sequenced in a study of cytomegalovirus exposure and HLA in healthy donors. PCR involved 60 Vbeta and 13 Jbeta primers. The table came from immunoSEQ multiplex PCR; TCRdb's copy has only in-frame clones and leaves some out. This table holds around 140,000 clones, around 80% found once. The sample consisted of PBMCs. The receptors originated from a woman aged 55-75 years in good health and CMV-seropositive.

This CDR3 is CASNQDWTGRRGYTF. The CDR3, as DNA: TGTGCCAGCAACCAGGACTGGACAGGGAGGAGGGGCTACACCTTC. V usage is TRBV28 and J usage is TRBJ1-2, with TRBD1 matching over 8 bases. The CDR3 loop spans 15 amino acids. V trimming: 7 bases; J trimming: 8 bases; junction bases outside the gene matches: 15. Germline V lookup: CDR1 MDHEN, CDR2 SYDVKM.

The CDR3 spells CASGTSGNEQFF. The CDR3 DNA reads as TGTGCCAGCGGGACTAGCGGCAATGAGCAGTTCTTC. The chain links TRBV7-9 to TRBJ2-1, with 11 bases fitting TRBD2. The CDR3 is 12 amino acids. CDR1 is SEHNR and CDR2 is FQNEAQ in the germline V gene (reference sequence). With 8 bases clipped from V and 6 bases from J, the junction kept 0 bases outside the gene matches.

As DNA, the CDR3 is TGTGCCAGCAGCTCGGATGGACTAGCGGTAAACACCGGGGAGCTGTTTTTT. Amino acid sequence: CASSSDGLAVNTGELFF. This chain links TRBV7-3 with TRBJ2-2, with TRBD2 identical over 10 bases. V lost 4 bases to trimming and J lost 2 bases; unmatched junction nucleotides: 7. Germline-derived CDR1 and CDR2 are SGHTA and FQGTGA. This CDR3 spans 17 amino acids.

The V and J genes are TRBV6-1 and TRBJ2-4; D gene uncertain. CDR3 size: 13 residues. Looked up from germline, CDR1 is MNHNS and CDR2 is SASEGT. Trimming removed 4 bases at V and 2 bases at J, with 6 bases between. The CDR3 nucleotides are TGTGCCAGCAGTGTACAGACCAAAAACATTCAGTACTTC. This encodes CASSVQTKNIQYF.

The chain combines TRBV5-4 with TRBJ2-7; 8 nucleotides match TRBD1. Germline CDR1 reads SGHNT; CDR2 reads YYREEE (reference sequence). The CDR3 covers 15 residues. With V trimmed by 4 bases and J by 1 base, 7 bases remained unmatched. CDR3 sequence reads: CASSRTGTGSYEQYF. The CDR3 nucleotides read TGTGCCAGCAGCCGGACAGGGACGGGGTCCTACGAGCAGTACTTC. Using reference TRBV5-4 and TRBJ2-7 for the parts outside the CDR3, the full variable domain is ETGVTQSPTHLIKTRGQQVTLRCSSQSGHNTVSWYQQALGQGPQFIFQYYREEENGRGNFPPRFSGLQFPNYSSELNVNALELDDSALYLCASSRTGTGSYEQYFGPGTRLTVT.

The chain recombines TRBV7-2 with TRBJ1-2; TRBD1 agrees at 8 bases. V lost 2 bases, J lost 1 base, and 12 bases stayed unmatched. CDR1 and CDR2 (germline): SGHTA, FQGNSA. The CDR3 totals 18 residues. CDR3 nucleotides: TGTGCCAGCAGCTTATCTGGACAGGGCTTCCCACTTAACTATGGCTACACCTTC. Encoded protein: CASSLSGQGFPLNYGYTF.

The chain joins TRBV7-2 to TRBJ2-1; 8 bases map to TRBD2. The CDR3 length is 14 residues. With V trimmed by 2 bases and J by 8 bases, 5 bases remained unmatched. Germline V gene lookup returns CDR1 SGHTA and CDR2 FQGNSA. CDR3 in amino acids: CASSLPGGPDEQFF. The CDR3 DNA is TGTGCCAGCAGCTTACCGGGAGGGCCGGATGAGCAGTTCTTC.

The rearrangement uses TRBV5-1 and TRBJ2-5; the match to TRBD2 covers 12 bases. J was trimmed by 0 bases and V by 4 bases; bases with no gene match: 4. Germline V CDR1 and CDR2: SGHRS, YFSETQ. This CDR3 region has 16 residues. CDR3 sequence: CASSLWTSGNQETQYF. The CDR3, as DNA: TGCGCCAGCAGCCTCTGGACTAGCGGGAACCAAGAGACCCAGTACTTC.

The rearrangement links TRBV10-3 to TRBJ1-1; 8 bases are a match to TRBD1. Germline CDR1 reads ENHRY; CDR2 reads SYGVKD. There are 15 residues in the CDR3. V dropped 7 bases and J dropped 1; count of bases not matched to a gene: 8. CDR3 nucleotides: TGTGCCATCAAAACGACAGGGGCTGGGAACACTGAAGCTTTCTTT. Translated: CAIKTTGAGNTEAFF.

The gene calls are TRBV2 and TRBJ1-5; D may be TRBD1 (5 bases). Germline CDR1 is SNHLY and CDR2 is FYNNEI. The V end lost 3 bases, the J end lost 6 bases, and 15 bases lay between the germline ends. The CDR3 is 15 amino acids. The CDR3 DNA reads TGTGCCAGCAGTGACCTCTGGGGAAGGGGTCAGCCCCAGCATTTT. It is translated as CASSDLWGRGQPQHF.

The chain recombines TRBV5-1 with TRBJ1-1, with 9 nucleotides matching TRBD1. The germline V gene encodes CDR1 SGHRS and CDR2 YFSETQ. The V gene end was trimmed by 4 bases and the J gene end by 1 base; junction bases not matched to a gene: 11. The CDR3 sequence is 17 residues long. CDR3 in amino acids: CASSPTGTGLRNTEAFF. In DNA form, the CDR3 reads TGCGCCAGCAGCCCCACCGGGACAGGGCTTCGGAACACTGAAGCTTTCTTT.

The chain is built from TRBV28 and TRBJ1-5; D possibly corresponds to TRBD1 (5 bases). The CDR3 length is 14 residues. The V end was cut by 3 bases, the J end by 2 bases, with 8 bases between. Germline V gives CDR1 MDHEN, CDR2 SYDVKM. The CDR3 reads CASSFAGGNQPQHF. CDR3 nucleotides: TGTGCCAGCAGTTTCGCGGGGGGCAATCAGCCCCAGCATTTT. The full variable domain, its missing parts supplied by reference TRBV28 and TRBJ1-5, is DVKVTQSSRYLVKRTGEKVFLECVQDMDHENMFWYRQDPGLGLRLIYFSYDVKMKEKGDIPEGYSVSREKKERFSLILESASTNQTSMYLCASSFAGGNQPQHFGDGTRLSIL.

This clone was recorded a few times. The V and J genes are TRBV9 and TRBJ2-5; 12 positions agree with TRBD2. CDR1 is SGDLS and CDR2 is YYNGEE in the germline V gene. V dropped 4 bases and J dropped 5; count of bases not matched to a gene: 9. This CDR3 region has 16 residues. For the CDR3, the DNA is TGTGCCAGCAGCCCCCTAGCGGGAGGGCCGATGGAGACCCAGTACTTC. Protein: CASSPLAGGPMETQYF.

The chain is built from TRBV7-2 and TRBJ2-1, with a tentative D call TRBD2 (5 bases). The germline V gene encodes CDR1 SGHTA and CDR2 FQGNSA. Between the trimmed V and J ends, which lost 4 bases and 8 bases, there was a span of 21 bases. The CDR3 is made up of 16 amino acids. The CDR3 sequence is CASSSGRLRLSDEQFF. CDR3 nucleotide sequence: TGTGCCAGCAGCTCCGGAAGACTAAGACTGTCGGATGAGCAGTTCTTC.

In DNA form, the CDR3 reads TGCAGTGCTATGACAGTTAAAGCTTTCTTT. It is translated as CSAMTVKAFF. This rearrangement joins TRBV20-1 to TRBJ1-1; D is possibly TRBD1 (5 bases). The V end lost 4 bases, the J end lost 9 bases, and 9 bases lay between the germline ends. CDR3 length: 10 residues. CDR1 and CDR2 from the germline V gene are DFQATT and SNEGSKA (reference sequence).

The gene calls are TRBV30 and TRBJ1-3; 9 bases map to TRBD1. Germline V CDR1 and CDR2: GTSNPN, SVGIG (reference sequence). The CDR3 extends over 14 amino acids. Unmatched junction bases numbered 5, after V lost 3 bases and J lost 5 bases. The CDR3 reads CAWSSGQGRNTIYF. The DNA for the CDR3 is TGTGCCTGGAGCTCCGGACAGGGGAGAAACACCATATATTTT.

This rearrangement joins TRBV5-5 to TRBJ1-3, with TRBD1 identical over 7 bases. Germline loops: CDR1 SGHKS, CDR2 YYEKEE (reference sequence). The CDR3 runs to 16 residues. The V segment lost 0 bases and the J segment 1 base; nucleotides outside the gene matches: 4. CDR3 in DNA: TGTGCCAGCAGCTTGGGGTCAGGGGGTTCTGGAAACACCATATATTTT. Translation: CASSLGSGGSGNTIYF.

This chain links TRBV28 with TRBJ2-7; the match to TRBD1 covers 7 bases. Looked up from germline, CDR1 is MDHEN and CDR2 is SYDVKM. The CDR3 is 15 residues long. With V trimmed by 7 bases and J by 4 bases, 13 bases remained unmatched. The CDR3 region is CASKPLGTDIYEQYF. CDR3 DNA: TGTGCCAGCAAACCACTCGGGACAGATATTTACGAGCAGTACTTC.

J is TRBJ2-5 and V is TRBV28, with TRBD2 matching 7 bases. Germline V gene lookup returns CDR1 MDHEN and CDR2 SYDVKM. CDR3 size: 13 residues. V trimming: 8 bases; J trimming: 5 bases; junction bases outside the gene matches: 8. DNA of the CDR3: TGTGCCAGCTGGGGGGGTAGTAGGGAGACCCAGTACTTC. The encoded protein is CASWGGSRETQYF.

J is TRBJ1-5 and V is TRBV30; 8 bases match TRBD1. CDR1 and CDR2 (germline): GTSNPN, SVGIG (reference sequence). The J segment lost 7 bases and the V segment lost 3 bases, leaving 11 bases of the junction unmatched. There are 15 residues in the CDR3. As DNA, the CDR3 is TGTGCCTGGAGCCTGGGGACAGGCCAGGTCCAGCCCCAGCATTTT. It is translated as CAWSLGTGQVQPQHF.

The rearrangement joins TRBV9 to TRBJ2-2; 7 bases are a match to TRBD2. The CDR3 is 16 residues long. Germline V gene lookup returns CDR1 SGDLS and CDR2 YYNGEE. J was trimmed by 7 bases and V by 3 bases; bases with no gene match: 12. DNA of the CDR3: TGTGCCAGCAGCGCACCTCCCCGGGGGGTCCGCGGGGAGCTGTTTTTT. Protein: CASSAPPRGVRGELFF.